This entry lists 6 T cell receptor beta chains sequenced from one sample in a study of siplizumab effects on memory and regulatory T cells. Using immunoSEQ multiplex PCR, the repertoire was profiled, and TCRdb retains in-frame clones only, with some absent. This table holds about 66,000 clones, around 96% found once. Source material: naive CD8+ T cells sorted from blood. The receptors originated from a human donor in good health.

The CDR3 region is CASSLGGSNTEAFF. Written as DNA, the CDR3 is TGCGCCAGCAGCTTAGGAGGGTCCAACACTGAAGCTTTCTTT. The chain employs TRBV5-1 and TRBJ1-1; D unresolved. This CDR3 region has 14 residues. Deletions cut 2 bases from V and 2 bases from J, with 10 bases between. Germline CDR1 is SGHRS and CDR2 is YFSETQ.

V is TRBV7-9 and J is TRBJ2-5; D may be TRBD1 (5 bases). The CDR3 runs 15 residues. V lost 1 base, J lost 5 bases, and 14 bases lay in between. The germline gives CDR1 SEHNR, CDR2 FQNEAQ (reference sequence). The CDR3 loop is CASSLVLQGWETQYF. The CDR3 DNA sequence: TGTGCCAGCAGCTTAGTACTGCAGGGATGGGAGACCCAGTACTTC.

This rearrangement joins TRBV9 to TRBJ2-7; weak D call: TRBD2 (6 bases). Trimming took 4 bases from V and 0 from J, leaving 14 bases between them. The CDR3 length is 15 residues. Germline-derived CDR1 and CDR2 are SGDLS and YYNGEE. CDR3 protein: CASSPGGGSSYEQYF. In DNA form, the CDR3 reads TGTGCCAGCAGCCCAGGTGGAGGGAGCTCCTACGAGCAGTACTTC.

The chain employs TRBV29-1 and TRBJ2-7, with D possibly matching TRBD1 (6 bases). There are 12 residues in the CDR3. Germline V gene lookup returns CDR1 SQVTM and CDR2 ANQGSEA. Trimming took 7 bases from V and 5 from J, leaving 15 bases between them. The CDR3 protein is CSATQQGDEQYF. The DNA of the CDR3 is TGCAGCGCGACTCAACAGGGCGACGAGCAGTACTTC.

The chain carries TRBV9 and TRBJ2-1; 10 nucleotides agree with TRBD2. Germline V CDR1 and CDR2: SGDLS, YYNGEE. There are 14 residues in the CDR3. V was pared by 3 bases and J by 7 bases, with 4 bases of the junction left unmatched. The CDR3 DNA reads TGTGCCAGCAGCGACGGGACTAGCGAAAATGAGCAGTTCTTC. Protein: CASSDGTSENEQFF.

The chain employs TRBV7-2 and TRBJ2-5; 8 bases fit TRBD2. The DNA end favors TRBJ2-7, so the J call may be wrong. The CDR3 is 14 residues long. Germline V gene sequence: CDR1 SGHTA, CDR2 FQGNSA. CDR3 DNA: TGTGCCAGCAGCTTAGCGACTAGCGCCAACGAGCAGTACTTC. It translates to CASSLATSANEQYF.